This TCR beta chain stems from a study of CD8+CD57+ T cells in acquired aplastic anemia. Only a few counts were recorded for this clonotype. In patients chosen for sequencing, flow cytometry had shown CD8+CD57+ cell expansion. Profiles of TCR beta VDJ and CDR3 were generated from a genomic DNA template. TCRdb independently ran MiXCR on the reads; one entry per CDR3 protein. The table lists about 160,000 distinct CDR3 sequences, 70% to 75% of them singletons. Sequenced sample: sorted CD4+, CD8+, or CD8+CD57+ T cells (not recorded which) from PBMCs. This receptor was taken from a human donor with aplastic anemia.

The CDR3 here is CASSGGTVYETQYF. CDR3 bases: TGTGCCAGCAGCGGCGGGACCGTATACGAGACCCAGTACTTC. This rearrangement joins TRBV11-2 to TRBJ2-5; TRBD2 might be the D (6 bases). Trimming shortened V by 5 bases and J by 5 bases, and 15 bases separated the two germline ends. CDR1 is SGHAT and CDR2 is FQNNGV in the germline V gene. The CDR3 runs 14 residues.